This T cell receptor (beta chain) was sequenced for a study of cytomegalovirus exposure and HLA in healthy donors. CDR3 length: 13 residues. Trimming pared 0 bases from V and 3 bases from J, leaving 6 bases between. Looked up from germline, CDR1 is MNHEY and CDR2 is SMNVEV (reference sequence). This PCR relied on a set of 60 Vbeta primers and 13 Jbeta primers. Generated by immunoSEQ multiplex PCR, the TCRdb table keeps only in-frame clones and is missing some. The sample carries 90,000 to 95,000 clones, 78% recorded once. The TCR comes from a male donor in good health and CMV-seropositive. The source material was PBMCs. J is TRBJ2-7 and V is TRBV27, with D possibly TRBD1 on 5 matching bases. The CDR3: CASSLSRVYEQYF. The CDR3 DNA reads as TGTGCCAGCAGTTTATCCAGGGTCTACGAGCAGTACTTC.